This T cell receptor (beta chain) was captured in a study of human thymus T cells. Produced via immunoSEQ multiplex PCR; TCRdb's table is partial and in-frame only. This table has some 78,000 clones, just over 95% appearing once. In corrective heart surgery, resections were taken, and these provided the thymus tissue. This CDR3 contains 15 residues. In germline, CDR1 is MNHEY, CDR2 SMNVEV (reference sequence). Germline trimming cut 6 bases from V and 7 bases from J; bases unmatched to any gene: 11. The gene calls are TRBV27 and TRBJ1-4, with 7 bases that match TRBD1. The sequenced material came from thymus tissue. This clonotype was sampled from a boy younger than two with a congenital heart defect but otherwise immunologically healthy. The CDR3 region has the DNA TGTGCCAGCAGCCCCGGGGACAGTAGCTTTGAAAAACTGTTTTTT. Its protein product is CASSPGDSSFEKLFF.